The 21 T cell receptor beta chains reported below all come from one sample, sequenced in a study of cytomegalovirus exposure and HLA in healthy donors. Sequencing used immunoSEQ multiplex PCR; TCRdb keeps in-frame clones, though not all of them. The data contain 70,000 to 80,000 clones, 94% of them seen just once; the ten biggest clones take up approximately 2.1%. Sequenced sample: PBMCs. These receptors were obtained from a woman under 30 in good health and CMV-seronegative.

The CDR3 sequence is CASGHDTGYEQYF. The CDR3 coding sequence is TGTGCTAGTGGGCACGACACAGGGTACGAGCAGTACTTC. This sequence joins TRBV12-5 and TRBJ2-7; maybe TRBD1 (6 bases). The CDR3 spans 13 residues. Germline V gene sequence: CDR1 LGHNT, CDR2 FRNRAP. Trimming shortened V by 6 bases and J by 4 bases, and 13 bases separated the two germline ends.

CDR3 sequence (DNA): TGTGCCAGCAGGGGAGACCAGATGGCTGAAGCTTTCTTT. It is translated as CASRGDQMAEAFF. This rearrangement joins TRBV2 to TRBJ1-1; D call uncertain. This CDR3 contains 13 residues. Trimming took off 6 bases at V and 6 bases at J, with 14 bases between the two ends. The germline V gene has CDR1 SNHLY and CDR2 FYNNEI.

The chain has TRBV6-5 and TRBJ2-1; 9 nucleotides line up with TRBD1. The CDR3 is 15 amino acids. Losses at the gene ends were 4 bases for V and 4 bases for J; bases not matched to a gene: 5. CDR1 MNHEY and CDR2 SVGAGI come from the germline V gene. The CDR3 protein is CASSFRDREYNEQFF. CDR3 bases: TGTGCCAGCAGTTTCCGGGACAGGGAATACAATGAGCAGTTCTTC.

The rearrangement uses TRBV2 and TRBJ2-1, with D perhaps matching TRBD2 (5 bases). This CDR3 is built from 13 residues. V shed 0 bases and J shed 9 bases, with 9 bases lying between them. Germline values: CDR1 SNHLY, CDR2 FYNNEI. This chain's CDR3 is CASSEARRGEQFF. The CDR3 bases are TGTGCCAGCAGTGAAGCGCGTCGGGGTGAGCAGTTCTTC.

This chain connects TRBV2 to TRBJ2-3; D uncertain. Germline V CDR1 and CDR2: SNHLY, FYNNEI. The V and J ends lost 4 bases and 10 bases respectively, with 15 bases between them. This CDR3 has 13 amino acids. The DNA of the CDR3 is TGTGCCAGCAGTGCGAAGATCGAGGTAGCGCAGTATTTT. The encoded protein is CASSAKIEVAQYF.

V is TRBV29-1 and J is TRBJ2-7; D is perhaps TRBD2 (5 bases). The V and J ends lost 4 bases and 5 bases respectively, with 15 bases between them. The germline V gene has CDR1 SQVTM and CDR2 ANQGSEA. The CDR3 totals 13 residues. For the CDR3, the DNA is TGCAGCGTTGCCCACGGGGAGTACGACGAGCAGTACTTC. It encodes CSVAHGEYDEQYF.

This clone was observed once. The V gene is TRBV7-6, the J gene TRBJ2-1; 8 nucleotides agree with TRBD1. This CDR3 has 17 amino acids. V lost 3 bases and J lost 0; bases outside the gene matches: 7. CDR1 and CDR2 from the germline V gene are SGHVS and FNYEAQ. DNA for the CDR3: TGTGCCAGCAGCTTGCTCGGACAGGGAAGCTCCTACAATGAGCAGTTCTTC. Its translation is CASSLLGQGSSYNEQFF.

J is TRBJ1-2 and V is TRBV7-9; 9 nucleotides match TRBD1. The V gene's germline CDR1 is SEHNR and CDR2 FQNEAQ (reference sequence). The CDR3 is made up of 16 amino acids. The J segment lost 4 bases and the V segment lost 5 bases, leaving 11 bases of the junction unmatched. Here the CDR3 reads CASSGDRVVSPYGYTF. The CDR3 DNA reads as TGTGCCAGCAGCGGGGACAGGGTAGTATCACCCTATGGCTACACCTTC.

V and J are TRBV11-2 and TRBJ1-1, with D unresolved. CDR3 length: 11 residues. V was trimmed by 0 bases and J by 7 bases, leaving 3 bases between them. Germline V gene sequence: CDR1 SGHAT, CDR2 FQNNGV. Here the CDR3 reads CASSLDSEAFF. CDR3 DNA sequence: TGTGCCAGCAGCTTAGACAGTGAAGCTTTCTTT.

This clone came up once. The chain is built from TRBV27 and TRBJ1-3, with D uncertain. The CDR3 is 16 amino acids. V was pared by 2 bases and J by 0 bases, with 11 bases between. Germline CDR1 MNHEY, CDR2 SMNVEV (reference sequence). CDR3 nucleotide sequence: TGTGCCAGCAGTTTAGCTGGGCCCGGCTCTGGAAACACCATATATTTT. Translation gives CASSLAGPGSGNTIYF.

The chain's CDR3 is CAISDPPGGYGYTF. CDR3 sequence (DNA): TGTGCCATCAGTGACCCGCCGGGAGGCTATGGCTACACCTTC. V and J are TRBV10-3 and TRBJ1-2; no clear D gene. Germline loops: CDR1 ENHRY, CDR2 SYGVKD. Trimming pared 3 bases from V and 4 bases from J, leaving 12 bases between. There are 14 residues in the CDR3.

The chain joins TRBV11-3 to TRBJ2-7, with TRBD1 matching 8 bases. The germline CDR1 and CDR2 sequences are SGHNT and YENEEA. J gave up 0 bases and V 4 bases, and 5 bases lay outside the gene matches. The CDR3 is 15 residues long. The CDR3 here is CASSSRDRSSYEQYF. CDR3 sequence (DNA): TGTGCCAGCAGCTCTAGGGACAGGAGCTCCTACGAGCAGTACTTC.

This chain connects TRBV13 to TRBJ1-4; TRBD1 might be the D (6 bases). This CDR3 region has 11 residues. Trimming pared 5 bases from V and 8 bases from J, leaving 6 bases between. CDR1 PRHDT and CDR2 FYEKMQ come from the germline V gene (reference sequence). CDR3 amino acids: CASSQGEKLFF. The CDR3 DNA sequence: TGTGCCAGCAGCCAGGGGGAAAAACTGTTTTTT.

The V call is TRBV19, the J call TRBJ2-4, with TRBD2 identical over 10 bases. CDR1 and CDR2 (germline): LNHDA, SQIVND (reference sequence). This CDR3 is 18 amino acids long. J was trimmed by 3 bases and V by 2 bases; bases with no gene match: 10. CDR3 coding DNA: TGTGCCAGTAGTATAATCGGACTAGCGGAGGAGGGCAAAAACATTCAGTACTTC. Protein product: CASSIIGLAEEGKNIQYF.

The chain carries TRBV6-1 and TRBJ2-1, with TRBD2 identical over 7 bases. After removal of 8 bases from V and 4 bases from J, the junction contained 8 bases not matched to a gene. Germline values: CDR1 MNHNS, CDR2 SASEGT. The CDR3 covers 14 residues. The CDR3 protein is CASFQAGPYNEQFF. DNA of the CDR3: TGTGCCAGCTTCCAAGCGGGGCCGTACAATGAGCAGTTCTTC.

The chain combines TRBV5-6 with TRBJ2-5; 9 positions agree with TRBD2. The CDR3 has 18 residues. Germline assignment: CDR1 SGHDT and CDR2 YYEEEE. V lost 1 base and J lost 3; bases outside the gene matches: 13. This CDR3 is CASSLSPRRLAEEETQYF. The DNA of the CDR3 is TGTGCCAGCAGCTTGTCACCCCGAAGACTAGCGGAAGAAGAGACCCAGTACTTC.

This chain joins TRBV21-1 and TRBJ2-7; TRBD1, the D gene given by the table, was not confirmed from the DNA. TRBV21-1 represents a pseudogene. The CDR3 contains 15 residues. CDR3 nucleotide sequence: TGTGCCAGCAGCAAAAGAGGACACGACACCTACGAGCAGTACTTC. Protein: CASSKRGHDTYEQYF.

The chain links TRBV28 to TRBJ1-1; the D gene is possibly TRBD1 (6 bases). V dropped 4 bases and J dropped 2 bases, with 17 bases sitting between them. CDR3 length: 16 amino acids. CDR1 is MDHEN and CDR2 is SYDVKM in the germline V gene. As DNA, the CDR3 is TGTGCCAGCAGTTCGGGAGGGGGGTTTCCTAACACTGAAGCTTTCTTT. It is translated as CASSSGGGFPNTEAFF.

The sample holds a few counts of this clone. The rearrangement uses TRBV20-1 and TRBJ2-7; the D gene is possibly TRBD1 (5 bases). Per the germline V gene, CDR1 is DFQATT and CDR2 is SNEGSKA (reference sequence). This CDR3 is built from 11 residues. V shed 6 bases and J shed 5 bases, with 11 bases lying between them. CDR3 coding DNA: TGCAGTGCAGCTGACAGTGACGAGCAGTACTTC. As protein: CSAADSDEQYF.

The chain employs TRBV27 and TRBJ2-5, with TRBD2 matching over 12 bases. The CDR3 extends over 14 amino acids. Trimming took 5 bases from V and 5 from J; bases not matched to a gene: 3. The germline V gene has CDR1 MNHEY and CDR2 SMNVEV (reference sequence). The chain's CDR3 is CASSTGTSGETQYF. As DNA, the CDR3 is TGTGCCAGCAGTACCGGGACTAGCGGGGAGACCCAGTACTTC.

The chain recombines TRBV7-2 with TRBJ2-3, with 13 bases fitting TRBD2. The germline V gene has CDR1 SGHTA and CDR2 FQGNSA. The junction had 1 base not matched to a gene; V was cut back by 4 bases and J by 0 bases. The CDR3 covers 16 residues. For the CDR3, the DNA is TGTGCCAGCAGCTGGACTAGCGGGAGCAGCACAGATACGCAGTATTTT. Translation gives CASSWTSGSSTDTQYF.